The 22 T cell receptor beta chains in this list originate from one sample, sequenced in a study of T-cell memory formation after mild COVID-19. MiXCR was run by TCRdb on the 5' RACE reads, yielding one entry per CDR3 protein. The sample holds a few hundred thousand distinct CDR3 sequences, around 15% seen once. The sequencing input was PBMCs or a T cell subset sorted from them (not recorded which). Receptors were obtained from a young man who had mild COVID-19 (a few samples of this study predate the infection). Cell type and time point are not known.

This clonotype was seen at least ten times. The V gene is TRBV6-5, the J gene TRBJ1-3; D is possibly TRBD1 (5 bases). CDR3 size: 15 residues. The V gene lost 0 bases and the J gene lost 4 bases, with 10 bases spanning the gap. CDR1 is MNHEY, CDR2 SVGAGI, per germline. The CDR3 spells CASSYSRGSGNTIYF. The CDR3, as DNA: TGTGCCAGCAGTTACTCCCGGGGGTCAGGAAACACCATATATTTT.

This clonotype was observed a few times. The V call is TRBV12-3 or TRBV12-4, the J call TRBJ2-7, with TRBD1 identical over 9 bases. V shed 5 bases, J shed 7 bases, and the junction held 6 bases outside the gene matches. The CDR3 contains 13 residues. The CDR3 is CASSSTGGAEQYV. Here the CDR3 DNA reads TGTGCCAGCAGTAGCACAGGGGGCGCGGAGCAGTACGTC.

This clonotype was recorded a few times. The V gene is TRBV9, the J gene TRBJ2-5; 9 positions agree with TRBD2. The CDR3 contains 15 residues. Germline assignment: CDR1 SGDLS and CDR2 YYNGEE. The junction had 7 bases not matched to a gene; V was cut back by 5 bases and J by 2 bases. In nucleotides, the CDR3 is TGTGCCAGCAGTATGCCTAGCGGGGCACAAGAGACCCAGTACTTC. As protein: CASSMPSGAQETQYF.

Only a few counts were recorded for this clonotype. The chain carries TRBV7-2 and TRBJ2-5; 12 bases are a match to TRBD2. V gave up 5 bases and J gave up 2 bases; unmatched junction bases: 6. Germline V gene data show CDR1 as SGHTA and CDR2 as FQGNSA. The CDR3 consists of 16 residues. CDR3 region: CASSPRLAGAQETQYF. The CDR3, as DNA: TGTGCCAGCAGCCCGAGACTAGCGGGGGCACAAGAGACCCAGTACTTC.

The V call is TRBV7-2, the J call TRBJ2-4; 7 bases line up with TRBD2. This CDR3 contains 15 residues. The V and J ends lost 0 bases and 6 bases, in that order; junction bases with no gene match: 5. Germline V gene sequence: CDR1 SGHTA, CDR2 FQGNSA. This CDR3 is CASSLALTGGNIQYF. Here the CDR3 DNA reads TGTGCCAGCAGCTTAGCCCTTACGGGGGGAAACATTCAGTACTTC.

This clonotype was detected a few times. The chain has TRBV4-3 and TRBJ2-3; D might be TRBD1 (6 bases). In germline, CDR1 is LGHNA, CDR2 YSLEER. This CDR3 has 14 amino acids. V lost 5 bases to trimming and J lost 1 base, with 10 bases between them. The CDR3 loop is CASSNRVGTDTQYF. The CDR3 region has the DNA TGCGCCAGCAGCAACAGGGTCGGCACAGATACGCAGTATTTT.

J is TRBJ2-1 and V is TRBV20-1; D is perhaps TRBD2 (6 bases). The CDR3 totals 15 residues. V lost 5 bases, J lost 0 bases, and 14 bases lay in between. The germline V gene has CDR1 DFQATT and CDR2 SNEGSKA (reference sequence). CDR3 sequence: CSAGISGSSYNEQFF. The CDR3 nucleotides are TGCAGTGCTGGGATTAGCGGTAGCTCCTACAATGAGCAGTTCTTC.

CDR3 sequence (DNA): TGTGCCAGCAGCTCAAACCCCTTTAGTGGAAACACCATATATTTT. As protein: CASSSNPFSGNTIYF. The V call is TRBV7-9, the J call TRBJ1-3; no reliable D call. The germline V gene encodes CDR1 SEHNR and CDR2 FQNEAQ (reference sequence). This CDR3 region has 15 residues. Trimming took off 4 bases at V and 3 bases at J, with 13 bases between the two ends.

This clonotype was seen a handful of times. This chain connects TRBV12-5 to TRBJ2-5, with 14 bases aligning to TRBD2. With 6 bases clipped from V and 3 bases from J, the junction kept 9 bases outside the gene matches. Germline V gene lookup returns CDR1 LGHNT and CDR2 FRNRAP. The CDR3 loop spans 17 amino acids. CDR3 protein: CASGPGLAGAMEETQYF. CDR3 nucleotide sequence: TGTGCTAGTGGCCCGGGACTAGCGGGGGCGATGGAAGAGACCCAGTACTTC.

As to this clonotype: At one boundary the junction diverges from the germline segment, which might be a read error. This chain links TRBV5-1 with TRBJ2-1; D ambiguous. CDR1 SGHRS and CDR2 YFSETQ come from the germline V gene. The CDR3 is 13 residues long. This chain's CDR3 is CASSLGPTNERFF. In DNA, the CDR3 is TGCGCCAGCAGCTTGGGACCAACCAATGAGCGGTTCTTC. The full variable domain, rest sourced from reference TRBV5-1 and TRBJ2-1, is KAGVTQTPRYLIKTRGQQVTLSCSPISGHRSVSWYQQTPGQGLQFLFEYFSETQRNKGNFPGRFSGRQFSNSRSEMNVSTLELGDSALYLCASSLGPTNERFFGPGTRLTVL.

The chain has TRBV4-2 and TRBJ2-1, with 9 bases aligning to TRBD2. CDR3 size: 17 residues. Trimming cost V 0 bases and J 5 bases; bases outside gene matches: 8. Looked up from germline, CDR1 is LGHNA and CDR2 is YNFKEQ. The DNA of the CDR3 is TGTGCCAGCAGCCAAGATAAGGGGCTAGCGGGACACAATGAGCAGTTCTTC. This sequence encodes CASSQDKGLAGHNEQFF.

This chain links TRBV6-2 or TRBV6-3 with TRBJ1-1, with D uncertain. The CDR3 contains 13 residues. Germline V lookup: CDR1 MNHEY, CDR2 SVGEGT. Trimming left V 6 bases short and J 3 bases short, with 11 bases between. CDR3 nucleotides: TGTGCCAGCAGCTACATCGGGGACACTGAAGCTTTCTTT. Amino acid sequence: CASSYIGDTEAFF.

There are a few counts of this clonotype. The V and J genes are TRBV20-1 and TRBJ2-5; 9 nucleotides align to TRBD1. Germline V CDR1 and CDR2: DFQATT, SNEGSKA (reference sequence). This CDR3 is 15 amino acids long. V lost 6 bases and J lost 4; bases outside the gene matches: 12. The CDR3 bases are TGCAGTGCCGTCCGACCGGGACAGGGATTAGAGACCCAGTACTTC. This translates into CSAVRPGQGLETQYF.

Only a few counts were recorded for this clonotype. V and J are TRBV11-3 and TRBJ2-1, with D perhaps TRBD2 (5 bases). Germline V gives CDR1 SGHNT, CDR2 YENEEA. CDR3 length equals 15 residues. V was pared by 5 bases and J by 4 bases, with 15 bases between. The DNA for the CDR3 is TGTGCCAGCAGCCCAGCTCTCGGCGGGTACAATGAGCAGTTCTTC. Translating it yields CASSPALGGYNEQFF.

This clonotype was counted many times. This chain uses TRBV3-1 with TRBJ2-3, with 12 bases aligning to TRBD1. V dropped 4 bases and J dropped 4; count of bases not matched to a gene: 12. Germline V lookup: CDR1 LGHDT, CDR2 YNNKEL (reference sequence). This CDR3 spans 18 amino acids. CDR3 sequence (DNA): TGTGCCAGCAGCCCCCGGGACAGGGGGCATCTGGACGCAGATACGCAGTATTTT. This gives the protein CASSPRDRGHLDADTQYF.

The chain has TRBV9 and TRBJ1-2, with a possible D match to TRBD1 (6 bases). The germline V gene encodes CDR1 SGDLS and CDR2 YYNGEE. This CDR3 spans 13 amino acids. Trimming cost V 0 bases and J 6 bases, with 9 bases left between them. This CDR3 is CASSVGDNDGYTF. The DNA for the CDR3 is TGTGCCAGCAGCGTAGGGGACAACGATGGCTACACCTTC.

The sample holds a few counts of this clonotype. The rearrangement uses TRBV6-5 and TRBJ1-6; D call uncertain. This CDR3 has 13 amino acids. Trimming shortened V by 2 bases and J by 7 bases, and 6 bases separated the two germline ends. The germline V gene encodes CDR1 MNHEY and CDR2 SVGAGI. The CDR3 protein is CASSYNENSPLHF. In DNA, the CDR3 is TGTGCCAGCAGTTACAACGAGAATTCACCCCTCCACTTT.

In its sample, this clonotype was seen a few times. The rearrangement uses TRBV7-3 and TRBJ2-3; 9 bases are a match to TRBD1. Germline V gene data show CDR1 as SGHTA and CDR2 as FQGTGA. This CDR3 contains 15 residues. Trimming took 2 bases from V and 2 from J; bases not matched to a gene: 2. CDR3 residues: CASSLGQGNTDTQYF. The CDR3 DNA follows: TGTGCCAGCAGCTTAGGACAGGGGAACACAGATACGCAGTATTTT. The whole variable domain, filled in from reference TRBV7-3 and TRBJ2-3, reads GAGVSQTPSNKVTEKGKYVELRCDPISGHTALYWYRQSLGQGPEFLIYFQGTGAADDSGLPNDRFFAVRPEGSVSTLKIQRTERGDSAVYLCASSLGQGNTDTQYFGPGTRLTVL.

The chain carries TRBV6-2 or TRBV6-3 and TRBJ1-2; no clear D. Between the trimmed V and J ends, which lost 7 bases and 9 bases, there was a span of 36 bases. The germline gives CDR1 MNHEY, CDR2 SVGEGT. CDR3 length equals 19 residues. For the CDR3, the DNA is TGTGCCAGCACCCCACGGGAGGGAATAACTACTATGAGAGGCTTCCGCTACACCTTC. As protein: CASTPREGITTMRGFRYTF.

This clonotype has just a few counts. V gene TRBV10-3 combines with J gene TRBJ2-3, with D perhaps TRBD1 (7 bases). This CDR3 contains 14 residues. V was shortened by 9 bases and J by 2 bases, with 15 bases between the two germline ends. Germline V gives CDR1 ENHRY, CDR2 SYGVKD. Here the CDR3 DNA reads TGTGCCATTGACCAGGGGGGCCTCACAGATACGCAGTATTTT. Protein sequence: CAIDQGGLTDTQYF.

The rearrangement uses TRBV5-1 and TRBJ2-7; D is unresolved. The germline V gene has CDR1 SGHRS and CDR2 YFSETQ. V dropped 0 bases and J dropped 4 bases, with 11 bases sitting between them. This CDR3 contains 14 residues. In DNA form, the CDR3 reads TGCGCCAGCAGCTTGGAATTCCGTGGATACGAGCAGTACTTC. Amino acids: CASSLEFRGYEQYF.

This clonotype was picked up a small number of times. The rearrangement joins TRBV6-2 or TRBV6-3 to TRBJ2-5; D possibly corresponds to TRBD2 (6 bases). Germline assignment: CDR1 MNHEY and CDR2 SVGEGT. The CDR3 loop spans 13 amino acids. The ends were cut back, 6 bases at V and 9 bases at J, with 17 bases in the middle. The CDR3 DNA sequence: TGTGCCAGCAGGCGGGACGGGTCGGTGGCCCAGTACTTC. It encodes CASRRDGSVAQYF.